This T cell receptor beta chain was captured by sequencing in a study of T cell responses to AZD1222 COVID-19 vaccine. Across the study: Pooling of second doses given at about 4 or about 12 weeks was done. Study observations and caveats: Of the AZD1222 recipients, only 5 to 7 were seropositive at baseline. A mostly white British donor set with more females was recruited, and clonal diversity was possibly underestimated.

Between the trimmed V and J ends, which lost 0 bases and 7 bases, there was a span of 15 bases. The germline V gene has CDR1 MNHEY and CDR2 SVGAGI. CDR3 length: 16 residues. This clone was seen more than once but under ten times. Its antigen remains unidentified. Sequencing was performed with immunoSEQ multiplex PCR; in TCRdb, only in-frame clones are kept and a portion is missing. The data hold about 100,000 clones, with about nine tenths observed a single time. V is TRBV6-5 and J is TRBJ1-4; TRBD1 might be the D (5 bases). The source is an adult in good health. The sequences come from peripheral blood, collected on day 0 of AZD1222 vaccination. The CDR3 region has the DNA TGTGCCAGCAGTTACTCGCGGGGGGGAGAGGGTGAAAAACTGTTTTTT. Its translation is CASSYSRGGEGEKLFF.